One and the same sample provided the 22 T cell receptor beta chains below, sequenced in a study of blood T cell repertoires in COVID-19. TCRdb's copy holds only in-frame clones and misses some; the assay was immunoSEQ multiplex PCR. In the table there are approximately 100,000 clones, 70% to 90% of which are singletons. Sequencing was done on a sample of peripheral blood. Receptors originate from a man in his forties or fifties in a cohort sampled during active COVID-19.

This clone was counted a single time. This chain links TRBV7-2 with TRBJ1-5; D not certain. In germline, CDR1 is SGHTA, CDR2 FQGNSA. This CDR3 comprises 13 residues. The V gene lost 5 bases and the J gene lost 10 bases, with 15 bases spanning the gap. The DNA of the CDR3 is TGTGCCAGCAGCCCCCGACTGGAGAGTCCCCAGCATTTT. Translating it yields CASSPRLESPQHF.

V usage is TRBV6-6 and J usage is TRBJ2-3; perhaps TRBD2 as D (5 bases). Looked up from germline, CDR1 is MNHNY and CDR2 is SVGAGI (reference sequence). The CDR3 is made up of 14 amino acids. Trimming stripped 2 bases from V and 3 bases from J, with 9 bases between. The CDR3 DNA reads as TGTGCCAGCAGTTACCCCGGGGTGACAGATACGCAGTATTTT. Its protein product is CASSYPGVTDTQYF.

This clone was counted only a few times. This chain uses TRBV18 with TRBJ2-3; 13 bases line up with TRBD2. The CDR3 extends over 16 amino acids. The V gene's germline CDR1 is KGHSH and CDR2 LQKENI. V dropped 3 bases and J dropped 6; count of bases not matched to a gene: 6. CDR3 loop: CASSPGLAGPGDTQYF. The CDR3 bases are TGTGCCAGCTCACCGGGACTAGCGGGGCCCGGGGATACGCAGTATTTT. Supplemented by reference TRBV18 and TRBJ2-3, the full variable domain reads NAGVMQNPRHLVRRRGQEARLRCSPMKGHSHVYWYRQLPEEGLKFMVYLQKENIIDESGMPKERFSAEFPKEGPSILRIQQVVRGDSAAYFCASSPGLAGPGDTQYFGPGTRLTVL.

The V gene is TRBV4-2, the J gene TRBJ2-2, with 14 positions matching TRBD2. The germline V gene has CDR1 LGHNA and CDR2 YNFKEQ. This CDR3 has 20 amino acids. J gave up 1 base and V 0 bases, and 7 bases lay outside the gene matches. CDR3 residues: CASSQDQGGLAGVNTGELFF. CDR3 sequence (DNA): TGTGCCAGCAGCCAAGACCAGGGGGGACTAGCGGGGGTGAACACCGGGGAGCTGTTTTTT.

This chain joins TRBV27 and TRBJ2-4, with 9 positions matching TRBD2. The CDR3 is 18 amino acids. V shed 6 bases, J shed 4 bases, and the junction held 16 bases outside the gene matches. The V gene's germline CDR1 is MNHEY and CDR2 SMNVEV (reference sequence). CDR3 sequence (DNA): TGTGCCAGCAGCCAGGCCGAAGCTAGCGGGGCCCTTAAAAACATTCAGTACTTC. It yields the protein CASSQAEASGALKNIQYF.

The chain couples TRBV14 to TRBJ1-6; D perhaps matches TRBD1 (5 bases). Trimming removed 5 bases from V and 14 bases from J, with 10 bases in between. Germline V CDR1 and CDR2: SGHDN, FVKESK. The CDR3 totals 11 residues. The chain's CDR3 is CASSSGVTLHF. As DNA, the CDR3 is TGTGCCAGCAGCTCGGGGGTGACCCTCCACTTT.

This clone was recorded only once. The chain is built from TRBV5-1 and TRBJ2-2, with TRBD1 identical over 9 bases. V gave up 3 bases and J gave up 4 bases; unmatched junction bases: 4. This CDR3 has 15 amino acids. The V gene's germline CDR1 is SGHRS and CDR2 YFSETQ. The CDR3: CASSSTTGGTGELFF. The CDR3 DNA is TGCGCCAGCAGCTCCACGACAGGGGGCACCGGGGAGCTGTTTTTT.

The chain carries TRBV11-3 and TRBJ2-5; D gene uncertain. The CDR3 sequence is 19 residues long. The germline V gene encodes CDR1 SGHNT and CDR2 YENEEA. The ends were cut back, 2 bases at V and 2 bases at J, with 24 bases in the middle. The CDR3 DNA reads as TGTGCCAGCAGCTTAAAAACTCAAATTACCCTATTCAATCAAGAGACCCAGTACTTC. Translating it yields CASSLKTQITLFNQETQYF.

J is TRBJ2-3 and V is TRBV5-1, with TRBD2 matching over 13 bases. This CDR3 contains 16 residues. Germline-derived CDR1 and CDR2 are SGHRS and YFSETQ. V was clipped by 0 bases and J by 5 bases; unmatched bases: 3. The CDR3 is CASSLGTSGGLDTQYF. The CDR3 nucleotides read TGCGCCAGCAGCTTGGGGACTAGCGGGGGTTTAGATACGCAGTATTTT.

This clone occurred once. The chain employs TRBV6-1 and TRBJ1-2; tentative D call: TRBD1 (5 bases). The CDR3 runs 13 residues. V shed 2 bases and J shed 3 bases, with 7 bases lying between them. Germline V CDR1 and CDR2: MNHNS, SASEGT. Here the CDR3 DNA reads TGTGCCAGCAGTGAACAGGGTCACTATGGCTACACCTTC. Translating gives CASSEQGHYGYTF.

The CDR3 DNA reads as TGTGCCAGCAGTCGGTCGGGACAGGGGGCTAATTCACCCCTCCACTTT. Protein sequence: CASSRSGQGANSPLHF. The rearrangement links TRBV6-2 or TRBV6-3 to TRBJ1-6; 12 bases map to TRBD1. CDR1 is MNHEY, CDR2 SVGEGT, per germline. The CDR3 sequence is 16 residues long. The V gene end was trimmed by 5 bases and the J gene end by 6 bases; junction bases not matched to a gene: 5.

The chain couples TRBV20-1 to TRBJ2-5; 11 bases are shared with TRBD2. The CDR3 covers 15 residues. Germline lookup yields CDR1 DFQATT and CDR2 SNEGSKA (reference sequence). Germline trimming cut 3 bases from V and 2 bases from J; bases unmatched to any gene: 5. In DNA form, the CDR3 reads TGCAGTGCTAGTAGGCTAGCGGGGGGACAAGAGACCCAGTACTTC. Residues: CSASRLAGGQETQYF.

This sequence joins TRBV19 and TRBJ1-5; 8 bases agree with TRBD1. The CDR3 extends over 15 amino acids. In germline, CDR1 is LNHDA, CDR2 SQIVND (reference sequence). Germline trimming cut 5 bases from V and 2 bases from J; bases unmatched to any gene: 5. The CDR3 sequence is CASSASTGGNQPQHF. Written as DNA, the CDR3 is TGTGCCAGTAGTGCTTCGACAGGGGGCAATCAGCCCCAGCATTTT.

The table lists this clone with a few counts. Other DNA sequences in the sample encode the same CDR3. The rearrangement links TRBV11-3 to TRBJ2-2; D remains ambiguous. The germline V gene encodes CDR1 SGHNT and CDR2 YENEEA. The V end lost 5 bases, the J end lost 2 bases, and 3 bases lay between the germline ends. The CDR3 is 12 residues long. CDR3 bases: TGTGCCAGCAGCCTTAACACCGGGGAGCTGTTTTTT. This translates into CASSLNTGELFF.

This rearrangement joins TRBV5-1 to TRBJ2-3; TRBD2 matches 11 bases. The CDR3 length is 14 residues. Germline trimming cut 7 bases from V and 2 bases from J; bases unmatched to any gene: 3. Germline V CDR1 and CDR2: SGHRS, YFSETQ. The CDR3 protein is CASRLAGPTDTQYF. CDR3 in DNA: TGCGCCAGCCGACTAGCGGGGCCCACAGATACGCAGTATTTT.

This chain connects TRBV15 to TRBJ1-5, with 11 bases fitting TRBD1. Germline CDR1 is LNHNV and CDR2 is YYDKDF (reference sequence). CDR3 length: 15 residues. The V and J ends lost 3 bases and 7 bases, in that order; junction bases with no gene match: 5. Here the CDR3 DNA reads TGTGCCACCAGCAGGGGTGGGACAGGGGGGCAGCCCCAGCATTTT. Protein: CATSRGGTGGQPQHF.

The gene calls are TRBV5-1 and TRBJ1-2; TRBD1 might be the D (5 bases). V lost 6 bases to trimming and J lost 2 bases, with 14 bases between them. Per the germline V gene, CDR1 is SGHRS and CDR2 is YFSETQ. The CDR3 consists of 14 residues. In nucleotides, the CDR3 is TGCGCCAGCAATCAGGGTTCGGCGAACTATGGCTACACCTTC. Protein: CASNQGSANYGYTF. Full variable domain (outside the CDR3, taken from reference TRBV5-1 and TRBJ1-2): KAGVTQTPRYLIKTRGQQVTLSCSPISGHRSVSWYQQTPGQGLQFLFEYFSETQRNKGNFPGRFSGRQFSNSRSEMNVSTLELGDSALYLCASNQGSANYGYTFGSGTRLTVV.

This sequence joins TRBV11-3 and TRBJ2-7, with a weak D call TRBD2 (6 bases). The CDR3 is 15 residues long. Germline CDR1 SGHNT, CDR2 YENEEA. V lost 2 bases and J 0 bases, leaving 11 bases between the germline ends. Written as DNA, the CDR3 is TGTGCCAGCAGCTTACGGGGAGGTAGCTCCTACGAGCAGTACTTC. It translates to CASSLRGGSSYEQYF.

The chain is built from TRBV18 and TRBJ2-7; TRBD1 aligns across 8 bases. The CDR3 has 14 amino acids. The germline V gene has CDR1 KGHSH and CDR2 LQKENI. Trimming cost V 2 bases and J 4 bases; bases outside gene matches: 4. The chain's CDR3 is CASSPSRQGYEQYF. The CDR3 DNA sequence: TGTGCCAGCTCACCATCGCGACAGGGGTACGAGCAGTACTTC.

This chain uses TRBV15 with TRBJ1-1, with D hard to call. Germline CDR1 is LNHNV and CDR2 is YYDKDF (reference sequence). The CDR3 covers 14 residues. Between the trimmed V and J ends, which lost 1 base and 1 base, there was a span of 7 bases. This CDR3 reads CATSRGVKNTEAFF. As DNA, the CDR3 is TGTGCCACCAGCAGAGGAGTCAAGAACACTGAAGCTTTCTTT.

This chain connects TRBV10-3 to TRBJ1-5, with 7 bases lining up with TRBD1. Trimming cost V 6 bases and J 0 bases; bases outside gene matches: 5. Germline-derived CDR1 and CDR2 are ENHRY and SYGVKD. This CDR3 contains 15 residues. The CDR3 loop reads CAIRRTGDSNQPQHF. DNA of the CDR3: TGTGCCATCAGGCGGACAGGAGATAGCAATCAGCCCCAGCATTTT.

The J gene is TRBJ2-3, the V gene TRBV5-1; 13 bases are shared with TRBD2. The CDR3 loop spans 15 amino acids. The V segment lost 3 bases and the J segment 3 bases; nucleotides outside the gene matches: 1. Germline loops: CDR1 SGHRS, CDR2 YFSETQ. The CDR3 is CASSSGLAGTDTQYF. DNA of the CDR3: TGCGCCAGCAGCTCGGGACTAGCGGGGACAGATACGCAGTATTTT.